This TCR beta chain was recorded in a study of T cell changes during pregnancy in multiple sclerosis. Only a few counts were recorded for this clone. Sequencing used immunoSEQ multiplex PCR; TCRdb keeps in-frame clones, though not all of them. The sample shows just over 50,000 clones, 90% to 95% of them seen only once. The CDR3 has 14 residues. Between the trimmed V and J ends, which lost 2 bases and 6 bases, there was a span of 8 bases. CDR1 SGHTA and CDR2 FQGNSA come from the germline V gene. J is TRBJ1-6 and V is TRBV7-2, with D uncertain. This receptor was taken from a female donor with multiple sclerosis, enrolled in a pregnancy study. The sample here was CD4+ T cells from peripheral blood mononuclear cells, taken in the second trimester of pregnancy. The CDR3 coding sequence is TGTGCCAGCAGCTTACTGGACTTTAATTCACCCCTCCACTTT. Translation gives CASSLLDFNSPLHF.